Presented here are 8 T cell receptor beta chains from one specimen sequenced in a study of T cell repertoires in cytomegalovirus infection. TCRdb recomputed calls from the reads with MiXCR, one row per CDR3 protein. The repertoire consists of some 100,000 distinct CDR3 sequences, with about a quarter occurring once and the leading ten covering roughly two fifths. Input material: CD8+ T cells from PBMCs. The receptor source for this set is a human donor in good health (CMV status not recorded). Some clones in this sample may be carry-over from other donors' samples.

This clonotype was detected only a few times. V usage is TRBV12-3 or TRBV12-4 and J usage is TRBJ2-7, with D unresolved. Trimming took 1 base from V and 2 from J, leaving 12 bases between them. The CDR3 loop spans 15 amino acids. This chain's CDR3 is CASSLVVRRTYEQYF. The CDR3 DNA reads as TGTGCCAGCAGTTTAGTGGTGCGCAGAACCTACGAGCAGTACTTC.

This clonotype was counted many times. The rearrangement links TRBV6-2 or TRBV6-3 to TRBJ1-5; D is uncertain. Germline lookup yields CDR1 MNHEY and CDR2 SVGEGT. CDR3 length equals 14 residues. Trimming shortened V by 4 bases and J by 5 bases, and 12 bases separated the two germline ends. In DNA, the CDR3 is TGTGCCAGCAGTTCGCTCCGGTGGGATCAGCCCCAGCATTTT. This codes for CASSSLRWDQPQHF.

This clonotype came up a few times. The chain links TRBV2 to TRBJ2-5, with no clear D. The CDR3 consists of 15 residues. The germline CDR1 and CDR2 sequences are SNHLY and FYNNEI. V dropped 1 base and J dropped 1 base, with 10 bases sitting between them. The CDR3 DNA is TGTGCCAGCAGTGAAGTTTTGGCGCCCCAAGAGACCCAGTACTTC. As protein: CASSEVLAPQETQYF.

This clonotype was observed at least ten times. CDR3 loop: CASGLRSLPTDTQYF. DNA of the CDR3: TGTGCCAGCGGGTTGAGAAGTCTCCCCACAGATACGCAGTATTTT. J is TRBJ2-3 and V is TRBV7-2; no clear D gene. V was clipped by 8 bases and J by 2 bases, with 17 bases between them. The CDR3 spans 15 residues. Germline-derived CDR1 and CDR2 are SGHTA and FQGNSA.

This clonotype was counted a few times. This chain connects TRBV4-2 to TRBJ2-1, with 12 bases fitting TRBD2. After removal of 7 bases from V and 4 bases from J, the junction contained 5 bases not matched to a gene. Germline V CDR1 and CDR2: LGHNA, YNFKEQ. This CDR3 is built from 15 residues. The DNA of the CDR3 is TGTGCCAGCACCCCGGGGACTAGCGGGTACAATGAGCAGTTCTTC. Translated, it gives CASTPGTSGYNEQFF.

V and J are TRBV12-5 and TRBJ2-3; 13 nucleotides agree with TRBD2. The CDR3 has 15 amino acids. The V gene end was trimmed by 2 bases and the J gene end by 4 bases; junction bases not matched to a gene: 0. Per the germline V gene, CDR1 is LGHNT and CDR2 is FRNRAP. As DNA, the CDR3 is TGTGCTAGTGGTTTGACTAGCGGGGGGGCAGATACGCAGTATTTT. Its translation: CASGLTSGGADTQYF. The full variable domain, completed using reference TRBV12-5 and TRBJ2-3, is DARVTQTPRHKVTEMGQEVTMRCQPILGHNTVFWYRQTMMQGLELLAYFRNRAPLDDSGMPKDRFSAEMPDATLATLKIQPSEPRDSAVYFCASGLTSGGADTQYFGPGTRLTVL.

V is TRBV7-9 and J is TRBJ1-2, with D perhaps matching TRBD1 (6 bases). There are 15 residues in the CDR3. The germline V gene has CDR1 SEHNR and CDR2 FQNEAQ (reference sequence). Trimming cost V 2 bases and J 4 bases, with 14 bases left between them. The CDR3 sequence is CASSLSGADGYGYTF. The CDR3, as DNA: TGTGCCAGCAGCTTATCAGGGGCGGATGGCTATGGCTACACCTTC. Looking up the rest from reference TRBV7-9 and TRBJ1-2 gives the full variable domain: DTGVSQNPRHKITKRGQNVTFRCDPISEHNRLYWYRQTLGQGPEFLTYFQNEAQLEKSRLLSDRFSAERPKGSFSTLEIQRTEQGDSAMYLCASSLSGADGYGYTFGSGTRLTVV.

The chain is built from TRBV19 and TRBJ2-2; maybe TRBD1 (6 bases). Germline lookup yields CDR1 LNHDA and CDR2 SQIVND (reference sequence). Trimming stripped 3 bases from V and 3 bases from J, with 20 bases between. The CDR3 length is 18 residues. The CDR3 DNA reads TGTGCCAGTAGTATCTCCTCCAGGGGTGCCTGGGACACCGGGGAGCTGTTTTTT. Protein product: CASSISSRGAWDTGELFF.